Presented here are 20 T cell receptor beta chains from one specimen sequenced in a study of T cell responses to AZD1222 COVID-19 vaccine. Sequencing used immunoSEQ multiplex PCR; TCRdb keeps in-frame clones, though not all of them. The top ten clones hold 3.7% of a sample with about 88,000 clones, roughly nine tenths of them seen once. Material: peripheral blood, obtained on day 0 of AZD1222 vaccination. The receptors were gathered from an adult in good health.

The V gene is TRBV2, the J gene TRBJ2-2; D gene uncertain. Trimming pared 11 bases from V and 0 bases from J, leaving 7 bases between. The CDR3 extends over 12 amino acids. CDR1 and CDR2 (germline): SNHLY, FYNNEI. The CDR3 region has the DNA TGTGCCTCGAAGGCGAACACCGGGGAGCTGTTTTTT. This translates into CASKANTGELFF.

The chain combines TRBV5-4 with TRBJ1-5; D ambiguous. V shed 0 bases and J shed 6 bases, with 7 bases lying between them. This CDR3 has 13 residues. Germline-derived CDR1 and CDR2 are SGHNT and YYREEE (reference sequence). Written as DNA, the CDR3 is TGTGCCAGCAGCTTGGATGGGGTTCAGCCCCAGCATTTT. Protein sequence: CASSLDGVQPQHF. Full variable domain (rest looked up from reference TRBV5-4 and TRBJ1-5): ETGVTQSPTHLIKTRGQQVTLRCSSQSGHNTVSWYQQALGQGPQFIFQYYREEENGRGNFPPRFSGLQFPNYSSELNVNALELDDSALYLCASSLDGVQPQHFGDGTRLSIL.

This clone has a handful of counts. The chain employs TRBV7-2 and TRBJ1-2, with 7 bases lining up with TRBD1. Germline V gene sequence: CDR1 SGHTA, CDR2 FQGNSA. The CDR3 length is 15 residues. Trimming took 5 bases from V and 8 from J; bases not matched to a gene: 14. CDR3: CASSPHRTGAEGYTF. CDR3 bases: TGTGCCAGCAGCCCTCACCGAACAGGGGCTGAAGGCTACACCTTC.

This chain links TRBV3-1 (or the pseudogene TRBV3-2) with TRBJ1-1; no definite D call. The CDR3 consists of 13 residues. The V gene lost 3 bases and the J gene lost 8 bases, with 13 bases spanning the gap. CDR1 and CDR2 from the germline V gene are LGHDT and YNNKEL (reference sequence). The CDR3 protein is CASSQEHWEEAFF. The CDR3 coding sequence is TGTGCCAGCAGCCAGGAACACTGGGAGGAAGCTTTCTTT.

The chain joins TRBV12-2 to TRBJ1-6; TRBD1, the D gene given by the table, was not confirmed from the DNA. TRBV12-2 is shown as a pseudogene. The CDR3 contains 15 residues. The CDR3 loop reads CASRLQGKLGSPLHF. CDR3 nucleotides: TGTGCAAGTCGCTTACAGGGAAAATTGGGGTCACCCCTCCACTTT.

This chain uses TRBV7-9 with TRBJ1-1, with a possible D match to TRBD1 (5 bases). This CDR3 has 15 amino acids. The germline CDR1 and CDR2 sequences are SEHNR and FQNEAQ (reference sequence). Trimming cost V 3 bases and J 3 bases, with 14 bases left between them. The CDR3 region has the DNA TGTGCCAGCAGCTTCGGGACTTGGGGGGACACTGAAGCTTTCTTT. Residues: CASSFGTWGDTEAFF.

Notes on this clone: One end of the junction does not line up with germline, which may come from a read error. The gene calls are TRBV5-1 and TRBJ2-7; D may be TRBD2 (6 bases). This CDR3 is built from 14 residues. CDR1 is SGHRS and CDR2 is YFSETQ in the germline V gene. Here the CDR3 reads CASTLGGGGNEQYF. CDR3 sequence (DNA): TGCGCCAGCACCTTGGGAGGAGGTGGAAACGAGCAGTACTTC.

CDR3: CSASESWDRGTYGYTF. CDR3 coding DNA: TGCAGTGCTAGTGAGTCGTGGGACAGGGGTACTTATGGCTACACCTTC. The genes are TRBV20-1 and TRBJ1-2; 10 nucleotides agree with TRBD1. The ends lost 3 bases at V and 5 bases at J; junction bases unmatched: 12. The CDR3 is 16 residues long. The germline gives CDR1 DFQATT, CDR2 SNEGSKA (reference sequence).

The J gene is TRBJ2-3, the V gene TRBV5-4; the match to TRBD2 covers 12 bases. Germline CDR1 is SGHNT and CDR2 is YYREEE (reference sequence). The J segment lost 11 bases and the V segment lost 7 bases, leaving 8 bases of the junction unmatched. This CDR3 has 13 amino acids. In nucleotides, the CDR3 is TGTGCCAGCCGGACTAGCGGGGCAAGGGAGCAGTATTTT. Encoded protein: CASRTSGAREQYF.

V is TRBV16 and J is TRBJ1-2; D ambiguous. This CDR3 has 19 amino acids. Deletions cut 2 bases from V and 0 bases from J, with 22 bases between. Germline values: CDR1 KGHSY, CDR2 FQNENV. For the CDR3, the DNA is TGTGCCAGCAGCCAAAATCCTAGTTCCCGTATGAGTTCTAACTATGGCTACACCTTC. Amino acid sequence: CASSQNPSSRMSSNYGYTF.

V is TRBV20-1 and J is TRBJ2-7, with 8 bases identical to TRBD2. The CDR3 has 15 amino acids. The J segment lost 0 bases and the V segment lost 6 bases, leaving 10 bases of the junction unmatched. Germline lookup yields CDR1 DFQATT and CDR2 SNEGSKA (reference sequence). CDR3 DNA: TGCAGTGCAAGTCGACTAGCGTCTAGCTCCTACGAGCAGTACTTC. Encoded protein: CSASRLASSSYEQYF.

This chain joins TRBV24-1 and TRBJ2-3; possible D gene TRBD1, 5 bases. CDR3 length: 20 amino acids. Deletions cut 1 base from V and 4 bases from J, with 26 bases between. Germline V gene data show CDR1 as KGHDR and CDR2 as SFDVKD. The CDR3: CATSDLTNPLQVSRPDTQYF. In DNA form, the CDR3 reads TGTGCCACCAGTGATTTAACCAACCCTTTACAGGTGTCCCGTCCAGATACGCAGTATTTT.

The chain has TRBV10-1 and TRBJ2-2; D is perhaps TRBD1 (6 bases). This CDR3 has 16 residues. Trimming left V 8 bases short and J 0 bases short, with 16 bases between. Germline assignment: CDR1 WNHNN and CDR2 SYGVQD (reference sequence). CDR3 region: CASSGTWTANTGELFF. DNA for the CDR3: TGCGCCAGCTCGGGAACGTGGACAGCGAACACCGGGGAGCTGTTTTTT.

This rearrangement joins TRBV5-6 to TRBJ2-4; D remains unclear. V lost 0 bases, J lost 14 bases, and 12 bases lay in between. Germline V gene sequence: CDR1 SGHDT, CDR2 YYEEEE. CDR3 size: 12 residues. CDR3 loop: CASSLADDGKYF. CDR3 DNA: TGTGCCAGCAGCTTGGCGGATGATGGTAAGTACTTC.

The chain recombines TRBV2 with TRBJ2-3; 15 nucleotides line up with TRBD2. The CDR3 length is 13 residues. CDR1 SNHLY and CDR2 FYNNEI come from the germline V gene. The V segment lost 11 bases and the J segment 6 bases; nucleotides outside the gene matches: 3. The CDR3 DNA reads TGTGCCTCTGGACTAGCGGGGGGGGATACGCAGTATTTT. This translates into CASGLAGGDTQYF.

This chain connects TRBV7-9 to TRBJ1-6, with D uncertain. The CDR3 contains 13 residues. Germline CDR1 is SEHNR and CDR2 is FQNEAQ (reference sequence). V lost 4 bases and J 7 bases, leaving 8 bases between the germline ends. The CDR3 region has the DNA TGTGCCAGCAGCTATCAAAGGAATTCACCCCTCCACTTT. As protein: CASSYQRNSPLHF. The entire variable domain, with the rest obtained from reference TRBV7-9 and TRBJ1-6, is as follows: DTGVSQNPRHKITKRGQNVTFRCDPISEHNRLYWYRQTLGQGPEFLTYFQNEAQLEKSRLLSDRFSAERPKGSFSTLEIQRTEQGDSAMYLCASSYQRNSPLHFGNGTRLTVT.

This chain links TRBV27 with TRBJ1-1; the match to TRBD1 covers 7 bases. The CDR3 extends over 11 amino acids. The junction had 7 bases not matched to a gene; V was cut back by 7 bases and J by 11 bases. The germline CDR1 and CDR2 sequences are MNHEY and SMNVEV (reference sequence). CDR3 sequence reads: CASILGTAAFF. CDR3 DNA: TGTGCCAGCATCCTAGGGACAGCGGCTTTCTTT.

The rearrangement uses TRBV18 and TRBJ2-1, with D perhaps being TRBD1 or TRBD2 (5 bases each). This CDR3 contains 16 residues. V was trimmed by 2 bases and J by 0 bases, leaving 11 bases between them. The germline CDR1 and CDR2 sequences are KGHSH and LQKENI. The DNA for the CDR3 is TGTGCCAGCTCACCAAATCCAGGGAGCTCCTACAATGAGCAGTTCTTC. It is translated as CASSPNPGSSYNEQFF.

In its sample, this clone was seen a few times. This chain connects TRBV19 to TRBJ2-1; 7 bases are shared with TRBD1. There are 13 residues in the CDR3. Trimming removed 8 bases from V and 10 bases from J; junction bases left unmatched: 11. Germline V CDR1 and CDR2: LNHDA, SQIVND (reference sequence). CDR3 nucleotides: TGTGCCAGTTTAGGACAGGCCAAGGCGGAGCAGTTCTTC. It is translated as CASLGQAKAEQFF.

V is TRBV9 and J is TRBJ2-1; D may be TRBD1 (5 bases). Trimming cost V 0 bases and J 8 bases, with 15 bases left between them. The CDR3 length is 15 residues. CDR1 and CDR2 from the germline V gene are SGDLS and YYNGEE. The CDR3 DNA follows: TGTGCCAGCAGCGTAGAAGGGCAGGGTCGGGATGAGCAGTTCTTC. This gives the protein CASSVEGQGRDEQFF.